The 13 T cell receptor beta chains presented below share a single source sample, sequenced in a study of T cells expressing NK-cell markers. Reprocessing the 5' RACE reads, TCRdb reports a single entry for every CDR3 protein and omits DNA. In all, the sample yields 200,000 to 300,000 distinct CDR3 sequences. Material for sequencing was blood T cells: a sorted CD56 or NKG2C T cell subset, CD4+ or CD8+ T cells, or bulk PBMC T cells (not recorded which). All receptors come from a man aged 18 to 29 in good health.

The chain has TRBV27 and TRBJ2-5. The CDR3 has 13 amino acids. Germline V gene data show CDR1 as MNHEY and CDR2 as SMNVEV (reference sequence). The CDR3: CASSYDKEETQYF.

The CDR3 sequence: CASSSGGENIQYF. The V and J genes are TRBV7-2 and TRBJ2-4; TCRdb's D call, TRBD2, is unchecked because there is no DNA. The germline CDR1 and CDR2 sequences are SGHTA and FQGNSA. CDR3 size: 13 residues.

J is TRBJ2-1 and V is TRBV7-9; without DNA, the TCRdb call of TRBD1 cannot be checked. This CDR3 is 11 amino acids long. The germline gives CDR1 SEHNR, CDR2 FQNEAQ (reference sequence). The CDR3 loop reads CASSPEGAQFF. The full variable domain, in which reference TRBV7-9 and TRBJ2-1 provide the parts outside the CDR3, is DTGVSQNPRHKITKRGQNVTFRCDPISEHNRLYWYRQTLGQGPEFLTYFQNEAQLEKSRLLSDRFSAERPKGSFSTLEIQRTEQGDSAMYLCASSPEGAQFFGPGTRLTVL.

This CDR3 reads CASSPTGRDNSPLHF. This chain joins TRBV12-3 or TRBV12-4 and TRBJ1-6; no DNA is available, so the TRBD1 call from TCRdb remains unchecked. This CDR3 comprises 15 residues.

The CDR3: CASSLALGREETQYF. J is TRBJ2-5 and V is TRBV5-4; lacking DNA, the TRBD1 call made by TCRdb goes unchecked. Germline CDR1 SGHNT, CDR2 YYREEE (reference sequence). CDR3 length equals 15 residues.

The chain recombines TRBV7-2 with TRBJ2-4; TCRdb's D call, TRBD1, is unchecked because there is no DNA. The CDR3 spans 16 residues. Germline-derived CDR1 and CDR2 are SGHTA and FQGNSA. CDR3 sequence reads: CASSLIPTGAKNIQYF.

The V call is TRBV5-1, the J call TRBJ1-1; TCRdb calls TRBD1, which cannot be checked without DNA. The CDR3 contains 14 residues. Germline values: CDR1 SGHRS, CDR2 YFSETQ. The CDR3 sequence: CASSLQQGNTEAFF.

The rearrangement uses TRBV23-1 and TRBJ2-2; as DNA is missing, the TRBD1 call by TCRdb cannot be tested. TRBV23-1 is an open reading frame whose function is uncertain. The CDR3 consists of 13 residues. CDR3 residues: CATLGQTRGELFF.

The rearrangement links TRBV7-2 to TRBJ2-3; there is no DNA to check the TCRdb D call of TRBD1. The CDR3 covers 16 residues. The V gene's germline CDR1 is SGHTA and CDR2 FQGNSA. The CDR3 sequence: CASSLVGTQSVGTQYF.

V usage is TRBV4-2 and J usage is TRBJ2-1. Germline values: CDR1 LGHNA, CDR2 YNFKEQ. This CDR3 spans 17 amino acids. CDR3 amino acids: CASSQDPGLISYNEQFF.

V usage is TRBV6-1 and J usage is TRBJ2-1; TCRdb outputs TRBD2, but without DNA this stays unchecked. Per germline, CDR1 MNHNS and CDR2 SASEGT. The length of the CDR3 is 14 residues. CDR3 protein: CASTTLAGFNEQFF.

The chain employs TRBV12-3 or TRBV12-4 and TRBJ2-3; TCRdb picks TRBD2, but there is no DNA to check that call. The CDR3 spans 17 residues. The chain's CDR3 is CASSLAPGGRAADTQYF.

The chain uses TRBV20-1 and TRBJ2-3. Germline values: CDR1 DFQATT, CDR2 SNEGSKA (reference sequence). The CDR3 is made up of 13 amino acids. The CDR3 spells CSARSETTDTQYF.